This T cell receptor (beta chain) was identified in a study of CD8+ T cells in alopecia areata. This CDR3 comprises 15 residues. Germline V gene sequence: CDR1 LNHDA, CDR2 SQIVND (reference sequence). V dropped 2 bases and J dropped 2 bases, with 10 bases sitting between them. This clone has only a few counts. Extracted RNA was reverse transcribed into cDNA, the sequencing template. Assay: immunoSEQ multiplex PCR; the TCRdb copy retains only in-frame clones and omits some. The sample yields about 64,000 clones, roughly 46% seen once. The treatment: oral pan-JAK inhibitor, 5-10 mg twice daily. Researchers gathered lesional scalp punch biopsies and peripheral blood from patients with alopecia areata.

The sequence was collected from a human donor with alopecia areata. Sequenced here: CD8+ T cells sorted from blood, sampled at approximately week 36, from a patient treated with tofacitinib. This sequence joins TRBV19 and TRBJ1-5, with D perhaps matching TRBD1 (5 bases). The CDR3 region has the DNA TGTGCCAGTAGTATAAACAGGTTCGGCAATCAGCCCCAGCATTTT. Translated: CASSINRFGNQPQHF.